The clone carrying this T cell receptor beta chain was counted a few times. This CDR3 region has 15 residues. Losses at the gene ends were 0 bases for V and 2 bases for J; bases not matched to a gene: 3. Germline assignment: CDR1 SGHRS and CDR2 YFSETQ. Each CDR3 protein gets one entry after TCRdb re-called the 5' RACE reads with MiXCR. The repertoire consists of around 340,000 distinct CDR3 sequences, with roughly 21% occurring once and the leading ten covering around 13%. These data come from a study of T-cell memory formation after mild COVID-19. Sequencing used PBMCs or a T cell subset sorted from them (not recorded which). This clonotype was obtained from an adult woman who had mild COVID-19 (a few samples of this study predate the infection). Cell type and time point are not known. The chain carries TRBV5-1 and TRBJ2-3; TRBD1 matches 7 bases. Here the CDR3 reads CASSLGQGDTDTQYF. In DNA form, the CDR3 reads TGCGCCAGCAGCTTGGGGCAGGGGGACACAGATACGCAGTATTTT. Complete variable domain (other parts from reference TRBV5-1 and TRBJ2-3): KAGVTQTPRYLIKTRGQQVTLSCSPISGHRSVSWYQQTPGQGLQFLFEYFSETQRNKGNFPGRFSGRQFSNSRSEMNVSTLELGDSALYLCASSLGQGDTDTQYFGPGTRLTVL.